In this sample, the clone carrying this T cell receptor beta chain turned up a few times. The germline gives CDR1 MNHEY, CDR2 SVGEGT. CDR3 size: 14 residues. V was pared by 6 bases and J by 1 base, with 12 bases between. The entry originates in a study of blood T cell repertoires in COVID-19. Overall study context: The United States, Italy and Spain supplied acute and convalescent COVID-19 samples. In each case, the material was cDNA or gDNA derived from T cells, B-cell-depleted T cells, or PBMCs.

Participants reported their clinical history, and cohort assignment relied on those reports. Study processing details: Amplified reference gene primers provided the basis for estimating nucleated cell counts. Sequencing used immunoSEQ multiplex PCR; TCRdb keeps in-frame clones, though not all of them. V, J and clone size reflect that table, while D and trimming were determined from the DNA. In the table there are about 220,000 clones, around 89% of which are singletons. This chain connects TRBV6-2 or TRBV6-3 to TRBJ1-1, with D possibly TRBD1 on 6 matching bases. Material: PBMCs or T cells enriched from blood (not recorded which). The source is a woman between 40 and 55 years old with acute COVID-19. As DNA, the CDR3 is TGTGCCAGCAGCAGGGGCCAGACGAACACTGAAGCTTTCTTT. Protein: CASSRGQTNTEAFF.